The next 23 T cell receptor beta chains were all read from a single sample in a study of T-cell memory formation after mild COVID-19. TCRdb re-called the 5' RACE reads with MiXCR, one entry per CDR3 protein. Of about 110,000 distinct CDR3 sequences in the sample, 13% to 15% were seen once. Sequences were obtained from PBMCs or a T cell subset sorted from them (not recorded which). The source of these receptors is a man in his late teens or twenties who had mild COVID-19 (a few samples of this study predate the infection). Cell type and time point are not known.

V usage is TRBV9 and J usage is TRBJ2-5; TRBD2 might be the D (7 bases). V lost 5 bases and J 6 bases, leaving 17 bases between the germline ends. The CDR3 totals 14 residues. Looked up from germline, CDR1 is SGDLS and CDR2 is YYNGEE. CDR3 region: CASRLGPGGQTQYF. The CDR3 DNA reads TGTGCCAGCAGGTTAGGGCCCGGGGGGCAGACCCAGTACTTC.

This clonotype was counted between two and nine times. V usage is TRBV12-3 or TRBV12-4 and J usage is TRBJ2-1; TRBD2 agrees at 8 bases. The CDR3 covers 12 residues. V lost 9 bases, J lost 7 bases, and 5 bases stayed unmatched. CDR3 DNA sequence: TGTGCCAGTCTCGGGGGGGGGAATGAGCAGTTCTTC. This sequence encodes CASLGGGNEQFF.

Here the CDR3 reads CASSIAGNTDTQYF. CDR3 sequence (DNA): TGTGCCAGTAGTATAGCGGGGAACACAGATACGCAGTATTTT. V usage is TRBV19 and J usage is TRBJ2-3, with TRBD2 as a possible D gene (5 bases). The CDR3 sequence is 14 residues long. CDR1 and CDR2 from the germline V gene are LNHDA and SQIVND (reference sequence). V was clipped by 1 base and J by 2 bases, with 7 bases between them.

This clonotype was counted a few times. CDR3 DNA sequence: TGTGCCAGCGTCCCGACAGGGTCCTATGGCTACACCTTC. This codes for CASVPTGSYGYTF. The chain employs TRBV7-2 and TRBJ1-2; 7 nucleotides line up with TRBD1. CDR1 and CDR2 from the germline V gene are SGHTA and FQGNSA. The J segment lost 4 bases and the V segment lost 8 bases, leaving 7 bases of the junction unmatched. The CDR3 contains 13 residues.

The chain couples TRBV5-1 to TRBJ1-5; D is unresolved. This CDR3 comprises 15 residues. The germline gives CDR1 SGHRS, CDR2 YFSETQ. Trimming shortened V by 0 bases and J by 6 bases, and 13 bases separated the two germline ends. In DNA form, the CDR3 reads TGCGCCAGCAGCTTGGTACCCGGGTATGGTCAGCCCCAGCATTTT. Its translation is CASSLVPGYGQPQHF.

This clonotype came up many times. V is TRBV24-1 and J is TRBJ2-7; D assignment may be TRBD1 or TRBD2 (5 bases each). The CDR3 loop spans 13 amino acids. The V end was cut by 9 bases, the J end by 3 bases, with 14 bases between. CDR1 KGHDR and CDR2 SFDVKD come from the germline V gene. CDR3 sequence: CATRDRGNYEQYV. In DNA, the CDR3 is TGTGCCACCCGGGATAGGGGAAACTACGAGCAGTACGTC.

This chain uses TRBV3-1 with TRBJ1-6; TRBD1 aligns across 10 bases. The V gene's germline CDR1 is LGHDT and CDR2 YNNKEL (reference sequence). The length of the CDR3 is 14 residues. The J segment lost 9 bases and the V segment lost 6 bases, leaving 5 bases of the junction unmatched. The CDR3: CASRSGTGVSPLHF. The CDR3 DNA follows: TGTGCCAGCAGATCCGGGACAGGGGTTTCACCCCTCCACTTT.

The chain couples TRBV11-1 to TRBJ2-7, with a tentative D call TRBD1 (6 bases). Per germline, CDR1 SGHAT and CDR2 FQDESV (reference sequence). V was shortened by 4 bases and J by 2 bases, with 9 bases between the two germline ends. CDR3 length: 13 amino acids. CDR3: CASSYTGTYEQYV. CDR3 nucleotides: TGTGCCAGCAGCTATACAGGGACCTACGAGCAGTACGTC.

This chain uses TRBV4-1 with TRBJ2-3; D remains unclear. The CDR3 covers 14 residues. The germline gives CDR1 MGHRA, CDR2 YSYEKL. The ends were cut back, 0 bases at V and 4 bases at J, with 8 bases in the middle. This chain's CDR3 is CASSQDSVADTQYF. The DNA for the CDR3 is TGCGCCAGCAGCCAAGACTCGGTCGCAGATACGCAGTATTTT.

CDR3 bases: TGTGCCAGCAGCCCAAGGACAGGGGGTTTATTGAACACTGAAGCTTTCTTT. Translated, it gives CASSPRTGGLLNTEAFF. V usage is TRBV6-2 or TRBV6-3 and J usage is TRBJ1-1, with TRBD1 identical over 10 bases. The germline V gene encodes CDR1 MNHEY and CDR2 SVGEGT. The CDR3 has 17 residues. V dropped 6 bases and J dropped 0; count of bases not matched to a gene: 10.

The chain links TRBV7-8 to TRBJ1-4, with D tentatively TRBD1 (6 bases). The CDR3 covers 14 residues. V was shortened by 1 base and J by 6 bases, with 9 bases between the two germline ends. In germline, CDR1 is SGHVS, CDR2 FQNEAQ. This CDR3 reads CASSLEQGDEKLFF. The CDR3 DNA follows: TGTGCCAGCAGCTTAGAACAGGGAGATGAAAAACTGTTTTTT.

This clonotype was seen a handful of times. The V and J genes are TRBV9 and TRBJ2-1, with 7 bases that match TRBD1. The V segment lost 2 bases and the J segment 2 bases; nucleotides outside the gene matches: 1. In germline, CDR1 is SGDLS, CDR2 YYNGEE. The length of the CDR3 is 14 residues. CDR3 amino acids: CASSVGTAYNEQFF. The CDR3 DNA sequence: TGTGCCAGCAGCGTCGGGACAGCCTACAATGAGCAGTTCTTC. The full variable domain, its missing parts supplied by reference TRBV9 and TRBJ2-1, is DSGVTQTPKHLITATGQRVTLRCSPRSGDLSVYWYQQSLDQGLQFLIQYYNGEERAKGNILERFSAQQFPDLHSELNLSSLELGDSALYFCASSVGTAYNEQFFGPGTRLTVL.

The chain employs TRBV27 and TRBJ1-1; 8 bases match TRBD1. Germline lookup yields CDR1 MNHEY and CDR2 SMNVEV (reference sequence). The ends lost 10 bases at V and 4 bases at J; junction bases unmatched: 8. This CDR3 has 13 amino acids. In nucleotides, the CDR3 is TGTGCCATCAAAACAGGGGGGATCACTGAAGCTTTCTTT. It is translated as CAIKTGGITEAFF.

This clonotype has just a few counts. The V and J genes are TRBV20-1 and TRBJ2-1; maybe TRBD2 (6 bases). V lost 5 bases to trimming and J lost 9 bases, with 14 bases between them. This CDR3 is built from 12 residues. Looked up from germline, CDR1 is DFQATT and CDR2 is SNEGSKA (reference sequence). The CDR3 protein is CSAGHEAGEQFF. The CDR3 DNA reads TGCAGTGCTGGCCACGAAGCGGGTGAGCAGTTCTTC.

The rearrangement uses TRBV4-1 and TRBJ1-1; the D is unclear. Looked up from germline, CDR1 is MGHRA and CDR2 is YSYEKL. V was trimmed by 7 bases and J by 0 bases, leaving 18 bases between them. CDR3 length: 16 amino acids. The CDR3 region is CASKIRGVDLNTEAFF. Here the CDR3 DNA reads TGCGCCAGCAAAATACGGGGTGTTGATTTGAACACTGAAGCTTTCTTT.

This clonotype turned up a few times. This chain connects TRBV5-5 to TRBJ1-2; 8 bases are shared with TRBD1. The CDR3 loop spans 15 amino acids. Germline assignment: CDR1 SGHKS and CDR2 YYEKEE (reference sequence). Losses at the gene ends were 0 bases for V and 3 bases for J; bases not matched to a gene: 4. The CDR3 DNA follows: TGTGCCAGCAGCTTGGTTCAGGGGGCCCACTATGGCTACACCTTC. Residues: CASSLVQGAHYGYTF.

V and J are TRBV5-4 and TRBJ1-4; possible D gene TRBD1, 5 bases. Germline V gene sequence: CDR1 SGHNT, CDR2 YYREEE (reference sequence). Trimming left V 4 bases short and J 0 bases short, with 19 bases between. This CDR3 comprises 18 residues. CDR3 sequence: CASSREPTDYATNEKLFF. The CDR3 region has the DNA TGTGCCAGCAGCCGAGAGCCGACAGACTATGCAACTAATGAAAAACTGTTTTTT.

In this sample, this clonotype turned up a few times. The chain employs TRBV20-1 and TRBJ2-3; 7 positions match TRBD1. CDR1 DFQATT and CDR2 SNEGSKA come from the germline V gene (reference sequence). The CDR3 extends over 15 amino acids. Unmatched junction bases numbered 12, after V lost 6 bases and J lost 3 bases. CDR3 DNA: TGCAGTGCCCTAGACAGGGACGTGGCGACAGATACGCAGTATTTT. Residues: CSALDRDVATDTQYF.

The chain combines TRBV11-2 with TRBJ1-2; 10 nucleotides line up with TRBD1. V lost 5 bases, J lost 6 bases, and 9 bases stayed unmatched. There are 15 residues in the CDR3. Germline CDR1 SGHAT, CDR2 FQNNGV. For the CDR3, the DNA is TGTGCCAGCAGCGGACGACAGGGGGCGATTCATGGCTACACCTTC. Translated, it gives CASSGRQGAIHGYTF. The whole variable domain, remainder taken from reference TRBV11-2 and TRBJ1-2, is EAGVAQSPRYKIIEKRQSVAFWCNPISGHATLYWYQQILGQGPKLLIQFQNNGVVDDSQLPKDRFSAERLKGVDSTLKIQPAKLEDSAVYLCASSGRQGAIHGYTFGSGTRLTVV.

This clonotype was seen a handful of times. V usage is TRBV7-9 and J usage is TRBJ2-7, with a tentative D call TRBD2 (5 bases). The CDR3 consists of 12 residues. V was pared by 3 bases and J by 4 bases, with 7 bases between. Looked up from germline, CDR1 is SEHNR and CDR2 is FQNEAQ (reference sequence). The CDR3 DNA follows: TGTGCCAGCAGCTTTCGGGGATACGAGCAGTACGTC. Its protein is CASSFRGYEQYV.

This chain joins TRBV20-1 and TRBJ2-5; D unclear. The CDR3 is 15 residues long. V dropped 1 base and J dropped 4 bases, with 16 bases sitting between them. CDR1 and CDR2 from the germline V gene are DFQATT and SNEGSKA (reference sequence). This CDR3 reads CSARAPARDSETQYF. The CDR3 coding sequence is TGCAGTGCTAGAGCCCCGGCTAGGGATTCAGAGACCCAGTACTTC.

The rearrangement uses TRBV15 and TRBJ2-7, with D perhaps TRBD1 (5 bases). CDR1 is LNHNV and CDR2 is YYDKDF in the germline V gene (reference sequence). Trimming stripped 4 bases from V and 6 bases from J, with 13 bases between. The CDR3 length is 13 residues. The CDR3 loop reads CATSITGALEQYV. The CDR3 region has the DNA TGTGCCACCAGCATCACTGGGGCCCTCGAGCAGTACGTC.

V usage is TRBV7-9 and J usage is TRBJ2-3; 9 bases are a match to TRBD2. The CDR3 has 14 residues. Germline values: CDR1 SEHNR, CDR2 FQNEAQ (reference sequence). V lost 7 bases, J lost 0 bases, and 2 bases stayed unmatched. For the CDR3, the DNA is TGTGCCAGCACTAGCGGGGCTAGCACAGATACGCAGTATTTT. Its protein product is CASTSGASTDTQYF.